Detailed here is one T cell receptor (beta chain). Its antigen is undetermined. The sample originates from a study of CD8 T cells in ankylosing spondylitis. Study-level points and caveats: Researchers reportedly found disease-linked clones significantly enriched in matched ankylosing spondylitis synovial fluid. One TCR beta motif, made up of several highly homologous variants, appeared characteristic of ankylosing spondylitis blood.

The CDR3 contains 14 residues. With V trimmed by 3 bases and J by 5 bases, 7 bases remained unmatched. Germline V gene lookup returns CDR1 DFQATT and CDR2 SNEGSKA (reference sequence). Construction of TCR beta libraries was performed using quantitative 5'-RACE with molecular barcodes. TCRdb used MiXCR to reprocess the 5' RACE reads, holding one entry per CDR3 protein. The sample records 270,000 or so distinct CDR3 sequences, approximately 20% being singletons. The specimen sequenced was blood, either unsorted or a sorted T cell fraction (not recorded which). This sequence was found in a male donor with ankylosing spondylitis or in good health (not recorded which). The chain employs TRBV20-1 and TRBJ2-3; the match to TRBD2 covers 8 bases. The CDR3 bases are TGCAGTGCTAGTAGTAGCGGGATAGGAGATACGCAGTATTTT. It yields the protein CSASSSGIGDTQYF.